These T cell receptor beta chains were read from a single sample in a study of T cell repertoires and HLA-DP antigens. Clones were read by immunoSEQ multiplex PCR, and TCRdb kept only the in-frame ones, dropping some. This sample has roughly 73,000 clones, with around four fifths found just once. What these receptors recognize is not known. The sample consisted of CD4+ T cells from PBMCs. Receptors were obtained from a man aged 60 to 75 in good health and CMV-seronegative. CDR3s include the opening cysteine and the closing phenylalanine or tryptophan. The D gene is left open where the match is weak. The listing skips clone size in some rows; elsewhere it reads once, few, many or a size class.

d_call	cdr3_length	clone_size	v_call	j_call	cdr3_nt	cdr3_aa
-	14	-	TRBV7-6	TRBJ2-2	TGTGCCAGCAGCTTAAACGGGAACACCGGGGAGCTGTTTTTT	CASSLNGNTGELFF
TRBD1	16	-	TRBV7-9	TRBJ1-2	TGTGCCAGCAGCTTAGCGGGGACAGGGTCGGCTTATGGCTACACCTTC	CASSLAGTGSAYGYTF
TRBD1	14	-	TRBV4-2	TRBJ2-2	TGTGCCAGCAGTCTACAGGGGGCCACCGGGGAGCTGTTTTTT	CASSLQGATGELFF
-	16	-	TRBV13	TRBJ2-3	TGTGCCAGCAGCCAGGGGCGGCTAGTCCCCGGAGATACGCAGTATTTT	CASSQGRLVPGDTQYF
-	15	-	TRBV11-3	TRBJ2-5	TGTGCCAGCAGCCGAGGCCGGGGGCGCAGAGAGACCCAGTACTTC	CASSRGRGRRETQYF
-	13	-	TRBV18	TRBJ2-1	TGTGCCAGCTCACCCCCCCAGGTGAATGAGCAGTTCTTC	CASSPPQVNEQFF
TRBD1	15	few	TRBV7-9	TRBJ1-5	TGTGCCAGCAGCACAACAGGGGGCGTAAGCCAGCCCCAGCATTTT	CASSTTGGVSQPQHF
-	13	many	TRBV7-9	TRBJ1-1	TGTGCCAGCAGCTTAAGTATGGGCACTGAAGCTTTCTTT	CASSLSMGTEAFF
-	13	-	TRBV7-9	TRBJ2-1	TGTGCCAGCACTCCGGGGCCTTTTGCTGAGCAGTTCTTC	CASTPGPFAEQFF
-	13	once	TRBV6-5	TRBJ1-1	TGTGCCAGCAGTCCAAGGACAGACACTGAAGCTTTCTTT	CASSPRTDTEAFF
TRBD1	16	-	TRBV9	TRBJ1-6	TGTGCCAGCAGCGTCGGGACAGGGAGGGGAAATTCACCCCTCCACTTT	CASSVGTGRGNSPLHF
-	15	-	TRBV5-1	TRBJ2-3	TGCGCCAGCAGCTGGGGGGCCAGTGGCACAGATACGCAGTATTTT	CASSWGASGTDTQYF
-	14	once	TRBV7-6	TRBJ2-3	TGTGCCAGCAGCTTAGCGCAGGGGGGCGATACGCAGTATTTT	CASSLAQGGDTQYF
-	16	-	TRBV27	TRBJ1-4	TGTGCCAGCAGTTCCCTTTCGAGGGCGGGTAATGAAAAACTGTTTTTT	CASSSLSRAGNEKLFF
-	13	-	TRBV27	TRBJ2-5	TGTGCCAGCGGATTACTACAGGGTGAGACCCAGTACTTC	CASGLLQGETQYF
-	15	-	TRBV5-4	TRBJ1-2	TGTGCCAGCAGCTTGGCGGGGGGGGCTAACTATGGCTACACCTTC	CASSLAGGANYGYTF
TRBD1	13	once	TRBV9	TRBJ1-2	TGTGCCAGCAGCTTAGACAGGGAGTATGGCTACACCTTC	CASSLDREYGYTF
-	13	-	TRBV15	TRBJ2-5	TGTGCCACCAGCAGAGATGCTTCAGAGACCCAGTACTTC	CATSRDASETQYF
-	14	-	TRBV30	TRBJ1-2	TGTGCCTGGAGTCTGACGGGTGGGAACTATGGCTACACCTTC	CAWSLTGGNYGYTF
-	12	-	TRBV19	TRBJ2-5	TGTGCCAGTAGTATGGGAGGAGAGACCCAGTACTTC	CASSMGGETQYF
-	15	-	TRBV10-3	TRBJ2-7	TGTGCCATCAGTGAGACCGTCCATACAGGGCTCGAGCAGTACTTC	CAISETVHTGLEQYF
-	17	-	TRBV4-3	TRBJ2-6	TGCGCCAGCAGCCAAGATCAGGGCCTGTCTGGGGCCAACGTCCTGACTTTC	CASSQDQGLSGANVLTF
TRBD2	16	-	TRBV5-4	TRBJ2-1	TGTGCCAGCAGGCTCCTAGCGGGAGATGGACTCCATGAGCAGTTCTTC	CASRLLAGDGLHEQFF
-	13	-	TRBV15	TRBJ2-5	TGTGCCACCAGCAGAGCGGGGACGGAGACCCAGTACTTC	CATSRAGTETQYF
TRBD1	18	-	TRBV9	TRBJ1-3	TGTGCCAGCAGCGTAGCTACAGGGACAGCTGTCTCTGGAAACACCATATATTTT	CASSVATGTAVSGNTIYF
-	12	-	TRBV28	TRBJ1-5	TGTGCCAGCAGTTTATTTCTTCAGCCCCAGCATTTT	CASSLFLQPQHF
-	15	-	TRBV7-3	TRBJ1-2	TGTGCCAGCAGCTTAGGGGCTGGGAGTGGGAATGGCTACACCTTC	CASSLGAGSGNGYTF
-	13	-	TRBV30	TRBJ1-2	TGTGCCTGGAGTGTGCAGGCAGCGTATGGCTACACCTTC	CAWSVQAAYGYTF
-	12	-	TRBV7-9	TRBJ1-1	TGTGCCAGCAGCCGGGACAACACTGAAGCTTTCTTT	CASSRDNTEAFF
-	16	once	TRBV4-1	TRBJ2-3	TGCGCCAGCAGCCAAGATTTGGGTAGTCGGAGAGATACGCAGTATTTT	CASSQDLGSRRDTQYF
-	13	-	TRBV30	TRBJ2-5	TGTGCCTGGGGTGTGCATCTCGTGGAGACCCAGTACTTC	CAWGVHLVETQYF
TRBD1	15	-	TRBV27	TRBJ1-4	TGTGCCAGCAGTTTATTAGGGGGCGCGATTGAAAAACTGTTTTTT	CASSLLGGAIEKLFF
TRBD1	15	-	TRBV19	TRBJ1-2	TGTGCCAGTAGTGCTTGGACAGGGGACTACTATGGCTACACCTTC	CASSAWTGDYYGYTF
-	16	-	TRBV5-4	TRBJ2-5	TGTGCCAGCAGCCCCGCGTTGGCTAGCGCCCAAGAGACCCAGTACTTC	CASSPALASAQETQYF
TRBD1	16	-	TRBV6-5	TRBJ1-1	TGTGCCAGCAGTTACGCCGGACAGGGGCGCAACACTGAAGCTTTCTTT	CASSYAGQGRNTEAFF
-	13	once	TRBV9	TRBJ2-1	TGTGCCAGCAGCTTAGGGAACTACAATGAGCAGTTCTTC	CASSLGNYNEQFF
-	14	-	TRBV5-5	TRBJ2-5	TGTGCCAGCAGCTTGGTTGCGGCCTCAGAGACCCAGTACTTC	CASSLVAASETQYF
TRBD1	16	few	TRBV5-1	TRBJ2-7	TGCGCCAGCAGGTCCCGGGACAGGGAAACGGGGGTCGAGCAGTACTTC	CASRSRDRETGVEQYF
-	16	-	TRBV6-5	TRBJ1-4	TGTGCCAGCAGTTACTCGCATCTTTACGGGAATGAAAAACTGTTTTTT	CASSYSHLYGNEKLFF
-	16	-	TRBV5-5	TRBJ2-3	TGTGCCAGCAGCTATTCCGGGACCATCCACACAGATACGCAGTATTTT	CASSYSGTIHTDTQYF
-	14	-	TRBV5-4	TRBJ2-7	TGTGCCAGCAGCTTGGAGCTCGCCTCCTACGAGCAGTACTTC	CASSLELASYEQYF
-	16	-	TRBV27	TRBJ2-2	TGTGCCAGCAGTTTAAACAGGGTTGGGGCGGGGGGGGAGCTGTTTTTT	CASSLNRVGAGGELFF
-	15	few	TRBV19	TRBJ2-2	TGTGCCAGTGGTCTAGGCCGGGGTAACACCGGGGAGCTGTTTTTT	CASGLGRGNTGELFF
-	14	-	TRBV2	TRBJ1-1	TGTGCCAGCAGTTTCGGACAGATGAACACTGAAGCTTTCTTT	CASSFGQMNTEAFF
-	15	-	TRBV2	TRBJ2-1	TGTGCCAGCAAAAACTCTAGAGTTACCTACAATGAGCAGTTCTTC	CASKNSRVTYNEQFF
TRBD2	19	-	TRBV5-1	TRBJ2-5	TGCGCCGGCAGCTCCACTACATTGCTAGCGGGAGGGGGTCAAGAGACCCAGTACTTC	CAGSSTTLLAGGGQETQYF
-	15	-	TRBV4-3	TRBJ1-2	TGCGCCAGCAGCCAAGATCATAGGCCGTCGGGTGGCTACACCTTC	CASSQDHRPSGGYTF
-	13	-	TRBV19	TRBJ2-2	TGTGCCAGTAGTATAGTGACAATTGGGGAGCTGTTTTTT	CASSIVTIGELFF
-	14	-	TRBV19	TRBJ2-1	TGTGCCAGTAGTATAGAGGGGGGATACAATGAGCAGTTCTTC	CASSIEGGYNEQFF
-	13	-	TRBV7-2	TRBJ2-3	TGTGCCAGCAGCTTACCTAGCACAGATACGCAGTATTTT	CASSLPSTDTQYF
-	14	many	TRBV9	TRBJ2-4	TGTGCCAGCAGCGTAGACAGTACACGAAACATTCAGTACTTC	CASSVDSTRNIQYF
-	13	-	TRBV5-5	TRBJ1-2	TGTGCCAGCAGCCCGGACGGGAACTATGGCTACACCTTC	CASSPDGNYGYTF
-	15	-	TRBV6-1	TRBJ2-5	TGTGCCAGCAGTGAAGCTGGGATAGCAGGAGAGACCCAGTACTTC	CASSEAGIAGETQYF
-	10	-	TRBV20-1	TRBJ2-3	TGCAGTGCTAGCGGAGGTACGCAGTATTTT	CSASGGTQYF
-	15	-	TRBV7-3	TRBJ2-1	TGTGCCAGCAGCTTTGGCCTTTCCTCCTACAATGAGCAGTTCTTC	CASSFGLSSYNEQFF